The next 15 T cell receptor beta chains were all read from a single sample in a study of blood T cell repertoires in COVID-19. Produced via immunoSEQ multiplex PCR; TCRdb's table is partial and in-frame only. The profile shows about 150,000 clones, around four fifths of them singletons. Sequenced material: peripheral blood. The receptors derive from a man aged 65 to 79 who had recovered from COVID-19.

The chain links TRBV2 to TRBJ2-3, with 9 positions matching TRBD1. Germline loops: CDR1 SNHLY, CDR2 FYNNEI. This CDR3 contains 13 residues. Unmatched junction bases numbered 5, after V lost 9 bases and J lost 4 bases. As DNA, the CDR3 is TGTGCCAGAACAGGGGGCGATGCAGATACGCAGTATTTT. It yields the protein CARTGGDADTQYF.

V and J are TRBV19 and TRBJ2-6; 7 bases fit TRBD2. The CDR3 is 17 residues long. With 7 bases clipped from V and 1 base from J, the junction kept 10 bases outside the gene matches. The germline gives CDR1 LNHDA, CDR2 SQIVND (reference sequence). The CDR3 bases are TGTGCCAGTAATCCGCGGGGGTTTTCTTCTGGGGCCAACGTCCTGACTTTC. This gives the protein CASNPRGFSSGANVLTF.

This chain joins TRBV4-1 and TRBJ2-1, with unresolved D. Germline values: CDR1 MGHRA, CDR2 YSYEKL. The V gene lost 1 base and the J gene lost 1 base, with 11 bases spanning the gap. CDR3 length: 16 residues. CDR3 DNA sequence: TGCGCCAGCAGCCAAGGAGCAGCGCCTTCCTACAATGAGCAGTTCTTC. Translated, it gives CASSQGAAPSYNEQFF.

The chain employs TRBV29-1 and TRBJ2-1; D is perhaps TRBD2 (5 bases). Germline CDR1 is SQVTM and CDR2 is ANQGSEA. The CDR3 loop spans 12 amino acids. Trimming removed 3 bases at V and 7 bases at J, with 10 bases between. The CDR3 spells CSVDGLTNEQFF. The CDR3 coding sequence is TGCAGCGTTGATGGACTGACAAATGAGCAGTTCTTC.

The J gene is TRBJ2-5, the V gene TRBV7-2, with 9 bases matching TRBD2. The CDR3 totals 14 residues. Germline V gene data show CDR1 as SGHTA and CDR2 as FQGNSA. V lost 6 bases and J lost 5; bases outside the gene matches: 7. In DNA form, the CDR3 reads TGTGCCAGCAGTTCACGGCTAGCGGGGGAGACCCAGTACTTC. Its protein is CASSSRLAGETQYF. Together with reference TRBV7-2 and TRBJ2-5, the CDR3 gives the full variable domain: GAGVSQSPSNKVTEKGKDVELRCDPISGHTALYWYRQSLGQGLEFLIYFQGNSAPDKSGLPSDRFSAERTGGSVSTLTIQRTQQEDSAVYLCASSSRLAGETQYFGPGTRLLVL.

The J gene is TRBJ1-6, the V gene TRBV28, with 9 bases that match TRBD1. The CDR3 runs to 15 residues. V shed 2 bases, J shed 7 bases, and the junction held 3 bases outside the gene matches. Germline CDR1 and CDR2: MDHEN and SYDVKM. DNA for the CDR3: TGTGCCAGCAGTTTACCACAGGGGGCAAATTCACCCCTCCACTTT. This sequence encodes CASSLPQGANSPLHF.

V usage is TRBV2 and J usage is TRBJ2-1; 9 nucleotides line up with TRBD2. The CDR3 length is 15 residues. Germline V lookup: CDR1 SNHLY, CDR2 FYNNEI. Unmatched junction bases numbered 7, after V lost 3 bases and J lost 7 bases. The CDR3 DNA sequence: TGTGCCAGCAGTGAGGCGGGAGGGCGAGGGAATGAGCAGTTCTTC. It specifies CASSEAGGRGNEQFF.

The V gene is TRBV25-1, the J gene TRBJ2-2; possible D gene TRBD2, 6 bases. This CDR3 region has 14 residues. CDR1 is MGHDK, CDR2 SYGVNS, per germline. The V end lost 4 bases, the J end lost 4 bases, and 10 bases lay between the germline ends. The CDR3 sequence: CASSVTGSTGELFF. DNA of the CDR3: TGTGCCAGCAGTGTAACCGGGAGCACCGGGGAGCTGTTTTTT. Full variable domain (rest looked up from reference TRBV25-1 and TRBJ2-2): EADIYQTPRYLVIGTGKKITLECSQTMGHDKMYWYQQDPGMELHLIHYSYGVNSTEKGDLSSESTVSRIRTEHFPLTLESARPSHTSQYLCASSVTGSTGELFFGEGSRLTVL.

This clone appeared a few times. The rearrangement joins TRBV19 to TRBJ1-6; TRBD1 aligns across 8 bases. Germline CDR1 and CDR2: LNHDA and SQIVND (reference sequence). The CDR3 length is 14 residues. J lost 7 bases, V lost 6 bases, and 5 bases had no gene match. The CDR3 DNA reads TGTGCCAGTAGCCAGACAGGGGACAATTCACCCCTCCACTTT. This translates into CASSQTGDNSPLHF.

The chain carries TRBV11-2 and TRBJ2-3; D perhaps matches TRBD2 (5 bases). This CDR3 has 14 amino acids. V dropped 5 bases and J dropped 6 bases, with 15 bases sitting between them. The germline gives CDR1 SGHAT, CDR2 FQNNGV. The CDR3 DNA is TGTGCCAGCAGCCCCCCTGCGCAGCGGGATACGCAGTATTTT. Protein: CASSPPAQRDTQYF. Looking up the rest from reference TRBV11-2 and TRBJ2-3 gives the full variable domain: EAGVAQSPRYKIIEKRQSVAFWCNPISGHATLYWYQQILGQGPKLLIQFQNNGVVDDSQLPKDRFSAERLKGVDSTLKIQPAKLEDSAVYLCASSPPAQRDTQYFGPGTRLTVL.

This clone was detected once. J is TRBJ2-5 and V is TRBV3-1 (or the pseudogene TRBV3-2); the match to TRBD2 covers 10 bases. V lost 2 bases, J lost 5 bases, and 5 bases stayed unmatched. CDR1 is LGHDT, CDR2 YNNKEL, per germline (reference sequence). The length of the CDR3 is 15 residues. Written as DNA, the CDR3 is TGTGCCAGCAGCCAACTAGCGGGAGAATGGGAGACCCAGTACTTC. The encoded protein is CASSQLAGEWETQYF.

This chain connects TRBV18 to TRBJ2-7; 7 nucleotides line up with TRBD1. This CDR3 has 16 residues. V lost 3 bases and J lost 4; bases outside the gene matches: 12. In germline, CDR1 is KGHSH, CDR2 LQKENI. As DNA, the CDR3 is TGTGCCAGCTCACCTAGAATGACAGGGATAGGGTACGAGCAGTACTTC. Its protein is CASSPRMTGIGYEQYF.

J is TRBJ1-1 and V is TRBV7-9; D call uncertain. Germline V lookup: CDR1 SEHNR, CDR2 FQNEAQ (reference sequence). This CDR3 is 12 amino acids long. Trimming removed 3 bases from V and 8 bases from J, with 10 bases in between. The CDR3 DNA sequence: TGTGCCAGCAGCTTTTCTAGCTGGGAAGCTTTCTTT. Protein sequence: CASSFSSWEAFF.

V and J are TRBV6-5 and TRBJ1-3; D is undetermined. The CDR3 loop spans 15 amino acids. The ends were cut back, 0 bases at V and 4 bases at J, with 10 bases in the middle. In germline, CDR1 is MNHEY, CDR2 SVGAGI. DNA of the CDR3: TGTGCCAGCAGTTACTCGTGGCAGATCGGAAACACCATATATTTT. Protein: CASSYSWQIGNTIYF.

This clone has a handful of counts. The chain combines TRBV10-3 with TRBJ1-5; 9 bases are a match to TRBD1. Germline lookup yields CDR1 ENHRY and CDR2 SYGVKD. The junction had 4 bases not matched to a gene; V was cut back by 0 bases and J by 4 bases. The CDR3 runs 16 residues. In DNA form, the CDR3 reads TGTGCCATCAGTGAGTCGGACAGGGGAGGGAATCAGCCCCAGCATTTT. Encoded protein: CAISESDRGGNQPQHF.